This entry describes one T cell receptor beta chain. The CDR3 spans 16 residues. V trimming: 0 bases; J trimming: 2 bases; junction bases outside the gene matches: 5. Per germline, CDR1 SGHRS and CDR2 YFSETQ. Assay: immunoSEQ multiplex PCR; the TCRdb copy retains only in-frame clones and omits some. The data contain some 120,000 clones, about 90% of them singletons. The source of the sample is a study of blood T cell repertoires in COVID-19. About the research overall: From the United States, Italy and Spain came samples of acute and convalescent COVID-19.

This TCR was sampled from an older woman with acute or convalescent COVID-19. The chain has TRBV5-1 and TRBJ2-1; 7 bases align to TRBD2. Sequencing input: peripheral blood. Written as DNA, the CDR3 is TGCGCCAGCAGCTTGGGAGGACTAGGCCCCTACAATGAGCAGTTCTTC. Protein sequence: CASSLGGLGPYNEQFF.